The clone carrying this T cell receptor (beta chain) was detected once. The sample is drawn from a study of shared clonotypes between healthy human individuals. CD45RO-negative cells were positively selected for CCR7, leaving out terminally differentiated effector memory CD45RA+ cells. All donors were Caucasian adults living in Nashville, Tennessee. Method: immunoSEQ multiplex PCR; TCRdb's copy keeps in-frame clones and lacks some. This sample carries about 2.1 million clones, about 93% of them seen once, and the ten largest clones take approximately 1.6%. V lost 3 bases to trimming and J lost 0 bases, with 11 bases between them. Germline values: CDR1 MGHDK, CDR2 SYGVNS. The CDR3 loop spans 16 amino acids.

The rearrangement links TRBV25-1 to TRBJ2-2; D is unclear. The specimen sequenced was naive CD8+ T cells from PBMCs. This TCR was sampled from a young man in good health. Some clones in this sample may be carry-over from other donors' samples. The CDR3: CASSDRIHANTGELFF. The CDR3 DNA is TGTGCCAGCAGTGACCGGATTCACGCGAACACCGGGGAGCTGTTTTTT.